The 10 T cell receptor beta chains in this list originate from one sample, sequenced in a study of identical twins. Using its own MiXCR run on the 5' RACE reads, TCRdb lists one record per CDR3 protein. The data contain around 1.7 million distinct CDR3 sequences, less than 40% of them singletons. Sequenced material: cord blood. These receptors were taken from a newborn girl in good health.

The chain joins TRBV3-1 to TRBJ2-5, with TRBD1 matching over 7 bases. The CDR3 length is 15 residues. Trimming removed 2 bases from V and 2 bases from J; junction bases left unmatched: 5. Germline loops: CDR1 LGHDT, CDR2 YNNKEL (reference sequence). For the CDR3, the DNA is TGTGCCAGCAGCCAACCTAGACAGGGTCAAGAGACCCAGTACTTC. It codes for CASSQPRQGQETQYF.

This clonotype came up many times. This rearrangement joins TRBV21-1 to TRBJ2-4; whether TRBD1, the table's D call, matches the DNA was not checked. TRBV21-1 counts as a pseudogene. CDR3 length: 13 amino acids. Here the CDR3 DNA reads TGTGCCAGCTGCCTAGGGGGTGGAAACATTCAGTACTTC. As protein: CASCLGGGNIQYF.

J is TRBJ2-7 and V is TRBV5-1; D remains ambiguous. Between the trimmed V and J ends, which lost 4 bases and 3 bases, there was a span of 8 bases. Germline CDR1 reads SGHRS; CDR2 reads YFSETQ. This CDR3 spans 12 amino acids. The CDR3 spells CASSVNNYEQYF. The CDR3 DNA sequence: TGCGCCAGCAGCGTAAATAACTACGAGCAGTACTTC.

The chain has TRBV7-8 and TRBJ2-7, with D possibly being TRBD1 (6 bases). This CDR3 spans 14 amino acids. Trimming pared 6 bases from V and 2 bases from J, leaving 14 bases between. Germline CDR1 SGHVS, CDR2 FQNEAQ. CDR3: CASSRSGVPYEQYF. CDR3 DNA sequence: TGTGCCAGCAGTAGGTCAGGGGTCCCCTACGAGCAGTACTTC.

This clonotype was detected a few times. J is TRBJ2-1 and V is TRBV7-9; 14 positions match TRBD2. Germline V gene lookup returns CDR1 SEHNR and CDR2 FQNEAQ (reference sequence). The V segment lost 4 bases and the J segment 8 bases; nucleotides outside the gene matches: 13. CDR3 length equals 18 residues. In DNA, the CDR3 is TGTGCCAGCAGCTCCCAAAACCGACTAGCGGGAGGGCCTCATGAGCAGTTCTTC. This sequence encodes CASSSQNRLAGGPHEQFF.

This clonotype was found a few times. The chain couples TRBV27 to TRBJ2-3; TRBD2 matches 13 bases. The CDR3 has 16 amino acids. Germline V CDR1 and CDR2: MNHEY, SMNVEV (reference sequence). V shed 4 bases and J 7 bases; nucleotides not matched to a gene: 8. The CDR3 reads CASSSQGLAGMNTQYF. The CDR3 DNA reads as TGTGCCAGCAGTTCCCAGGGACTAGCGGGAATGAATACGCAGTATTTT.

CDR3 DNA sequence: TGTGCCAGCAGTTTGGAAAACAGAGAAAATGAAAAACTGTTTTTT. Its protein is CASSLENRENEKLFF. This chain links TRBV12-3 or TRBV12-4 with TRBJ1-4, with D unresolved. Trimming pared 3 bases from V and 5 bases from J, leaving 13 bases between. The CDR3 is 15 residues long.

This clonotype has just a few counts. The chain recombines TRBV2 with TRBJ2-4; D assignment may be TRBD1 or TRBD2 (5 bases each). The J call may not be correct, given that the DNA end is closer to TRBJ2-5. Per the germline V gene, CDR1 is SNHLY and CDR2 is FYNNEI. The CDR3 loop spans 14 amino acids. CDR3 region: CASSDWDGKETQYF. The CDR3, as DNA: TGTGCCAGCAGTGACTGGGACGGGAAAGAGACCCAGTACTTC.

This clonotype was picked up a small number of times. The gene calls are TRBV12-3 or TRBV12-4 and TRBJ2-1; D is undetermined. Trimming took 2 bases from V and 7 from J, leaving 12 bases between them. The CDR3 has 14 residues. The CDR3 here is CASSLFGPRNEQFF. CDR3 nucleotides: TGTGCCAGCAGTTTATTTGGGCCACGGAATGAGCAGTTCTTC.

CDR3 nucleotide sequence: TGTGCCAGCAGCCGGGGTAGAAATGAGCAGTACTTC. It specifies CASSRGRNEQYF. The chain couples TRBV11-2 to TRBJ2-5; the D gene is possibly TRBD2 (5 bases). The CDR3 totals 12 residues. Trimming stripped 5 bases from V and 11 bases from J, with 15 bases between. Germline V gene sequence: CDR1 SGHAT, CDR2 FQNNGV.